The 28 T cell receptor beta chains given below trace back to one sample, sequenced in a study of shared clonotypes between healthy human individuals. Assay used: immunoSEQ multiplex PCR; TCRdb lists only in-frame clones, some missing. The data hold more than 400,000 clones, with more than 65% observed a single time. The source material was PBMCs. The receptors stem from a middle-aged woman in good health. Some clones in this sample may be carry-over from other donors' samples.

This CDR3 reads CASKPAGGRVTEAFF. DNA for the CDR3: TGTGCCAGCAAACCGGCGGGCGGGCGGGTAACTGAAGCTTTCTTT. The chain employs TRBV27 and TRBJ1-1; D uncertain. The CDR3 sequence is 15 residues long. V lost 7 bases and J 5 bases, leaving 20 bases between the germline ends. In germline, CDR1 is MNHEY, CDR2 SMNVEV (reference sequence).

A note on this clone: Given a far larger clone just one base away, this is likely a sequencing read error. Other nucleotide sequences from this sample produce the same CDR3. The CDR3 region has the DNA TGCAGCGTTACCTCCCTCCGGGACAACGATGGCTATACCTTC. Translation gives CSVTSLRDNDGYTF. The chain links TRBV29-1 to TRBJ1-2; possible D gene TRBD1, 6 bases. The CDR3 is 14 residues long. Germline V gene sequence: CDR1 SQVTM, CDR2 ANQGSEA. Full variable domain (missing parts from reference TRBV29-1 and TRBJ1-2): SAVISQKPSRDICQRGTSLTIQCQVDSQVTMMFWYRQQPGQSLTLIATANQGSEATYESGFVIDKFPISRPNLTFSTLTVSNMSPEDSSIYLCSVTSLRDNDGYTFGSGTRLTVV.

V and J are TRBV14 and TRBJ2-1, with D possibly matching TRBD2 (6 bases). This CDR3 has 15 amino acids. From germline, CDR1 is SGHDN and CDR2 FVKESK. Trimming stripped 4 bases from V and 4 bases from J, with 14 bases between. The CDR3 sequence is CASSRRGMRYNEQFF. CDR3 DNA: TGTGCCAGCAGCCGACGCGGGATGAGGTACAATGAGCAGTTCTTC.

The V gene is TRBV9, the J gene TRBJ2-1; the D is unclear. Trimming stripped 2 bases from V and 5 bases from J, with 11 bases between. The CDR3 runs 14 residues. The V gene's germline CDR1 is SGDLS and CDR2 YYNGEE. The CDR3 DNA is TGTGCCAGCAGCGTCGCGGAGCTAAACAATGAGCAGTTCTTC. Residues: CASSVAELNNEQFF.

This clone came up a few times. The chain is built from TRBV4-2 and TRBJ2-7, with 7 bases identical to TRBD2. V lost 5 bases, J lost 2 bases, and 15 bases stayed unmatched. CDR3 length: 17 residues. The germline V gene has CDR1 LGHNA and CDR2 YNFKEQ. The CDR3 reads CASSLGGVGGNPYEQYF. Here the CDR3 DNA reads TGTGCCAGCAGCTTGGGTGGCGTCGGGGGGAACCCCTACGAGCAGTACTTC.

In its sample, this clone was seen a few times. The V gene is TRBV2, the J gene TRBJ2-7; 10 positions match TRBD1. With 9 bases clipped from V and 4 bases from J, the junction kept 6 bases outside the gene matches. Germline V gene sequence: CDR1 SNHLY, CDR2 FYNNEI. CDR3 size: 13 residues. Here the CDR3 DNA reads TGTGCCAGAGGGACAGGGGAAGTTTACGAGCAGTACTTC. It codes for CARGTGEVYEQYF.

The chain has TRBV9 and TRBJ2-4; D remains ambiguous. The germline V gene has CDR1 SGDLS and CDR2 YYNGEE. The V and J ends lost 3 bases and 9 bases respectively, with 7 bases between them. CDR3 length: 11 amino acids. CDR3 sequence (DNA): TGTGCCAGCAGCGCCGGTGGCATTCAGTACTTC. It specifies CASSAGGIQYF.

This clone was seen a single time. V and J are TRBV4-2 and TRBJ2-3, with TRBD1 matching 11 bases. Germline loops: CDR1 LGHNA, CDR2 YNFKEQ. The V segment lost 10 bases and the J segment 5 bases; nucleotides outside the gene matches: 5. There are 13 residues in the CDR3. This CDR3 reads CATGQGAIDTQYF. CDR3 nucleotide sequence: TGTGCCACCGGACAGGGGGCAATAGATACGCAGTATTTT.

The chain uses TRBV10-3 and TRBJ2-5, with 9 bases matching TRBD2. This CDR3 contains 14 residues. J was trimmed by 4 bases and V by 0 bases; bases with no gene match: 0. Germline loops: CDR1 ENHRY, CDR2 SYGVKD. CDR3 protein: CAISESTSGETQYF. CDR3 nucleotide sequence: TGTGCCATCAGTGAGTCGACTAGCGGAGAGACCCAGTACTTC.

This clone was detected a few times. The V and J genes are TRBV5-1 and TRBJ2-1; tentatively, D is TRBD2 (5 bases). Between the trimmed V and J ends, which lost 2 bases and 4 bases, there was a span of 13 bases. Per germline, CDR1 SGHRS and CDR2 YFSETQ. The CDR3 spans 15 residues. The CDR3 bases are TGCGCCAGCAGCTTCAGTCGTGGGAGATACAATGAGCAGTTCTTC. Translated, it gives CASSFSRGRYNEQFF.

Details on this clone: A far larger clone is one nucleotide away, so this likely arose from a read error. The CDR3 DNA reads as TGTGCCAGCAGCTTCCAGAGGGGACTAGCTTACTTC. Translated, it gives CASSFQRGLAYF. The J gene is TRBJ2-5, the V gene TRBV5-8, with TRBD2 identical over 9 bases. The CDR3 totals 12 residues. With V trimmed by 2 bases and J by 14 bases, 7 bases remained unmatched. Per germline, CDR1 SGHTS and CDR2 YDEGEE.

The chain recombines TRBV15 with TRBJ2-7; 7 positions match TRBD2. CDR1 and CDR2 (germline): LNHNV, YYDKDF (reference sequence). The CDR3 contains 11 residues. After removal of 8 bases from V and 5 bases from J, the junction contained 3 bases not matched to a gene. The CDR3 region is CATGRENEQYF. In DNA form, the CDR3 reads TGTGCCACCGGGAGGGAGAACGAGCAGTACTTC.

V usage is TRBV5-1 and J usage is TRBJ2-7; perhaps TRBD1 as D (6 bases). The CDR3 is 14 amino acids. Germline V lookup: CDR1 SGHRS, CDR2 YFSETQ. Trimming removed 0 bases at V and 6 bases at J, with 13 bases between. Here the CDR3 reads CASSLEPGVVEQYF. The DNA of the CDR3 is TGCGCCAGCAGCTTGGAACCAGGGGTAGTCGAGCAGTACTTC.

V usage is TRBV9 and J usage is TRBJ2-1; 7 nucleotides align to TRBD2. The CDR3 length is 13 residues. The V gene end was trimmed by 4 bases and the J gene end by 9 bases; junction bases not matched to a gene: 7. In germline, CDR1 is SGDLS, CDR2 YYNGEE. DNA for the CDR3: TGTGCCAGCAGCCCCCGCACTAGCGTTGAGCAGTTCTTC. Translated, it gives CASSPRTSVEQFF.

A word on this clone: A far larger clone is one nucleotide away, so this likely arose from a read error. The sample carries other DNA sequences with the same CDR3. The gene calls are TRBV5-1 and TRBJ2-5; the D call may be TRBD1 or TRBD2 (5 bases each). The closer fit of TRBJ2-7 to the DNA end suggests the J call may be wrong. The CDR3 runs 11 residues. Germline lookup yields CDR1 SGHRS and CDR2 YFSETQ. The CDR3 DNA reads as TGCGCCAGCAGAGGGGAGTACGAGCAGTACTTC. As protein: CASRGEYEQYF.

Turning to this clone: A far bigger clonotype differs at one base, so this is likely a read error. The CDR3: CASSNTVVDTEAFF. Here the CDR3 DNA reads TGTGCCAGCAGCAATACCGTGGTTGACACTGAAGCTTTCTTT. The J gene is TRBJ1-1, the V gene TRBV5-4; D ambiguous. V was cut by 4 bases and J by 3 bases, with 13 bases left in between. Per the germline V gene, CDR1 is SGHNT and CDR2 is YYREEE (reference sequence). The CDR3 runs to 14 residues. The full variable domain, in which reference TRBV5-4 and TRBJ1-1 provide the parts outside the CDR3, is ETGVTQSPTHLIKTRGQQVTLRCSSQSGHNTVSWYQQALGQGPQFIFQYYREEENGRGNFPPRFSGLQFPNYSSELNVNALELDDSALYLCASSNTVVDTEAFFGQGTRLTVV.

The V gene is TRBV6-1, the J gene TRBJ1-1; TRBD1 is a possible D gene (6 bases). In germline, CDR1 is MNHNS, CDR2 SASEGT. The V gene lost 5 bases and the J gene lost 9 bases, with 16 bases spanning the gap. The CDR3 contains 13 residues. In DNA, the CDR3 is TGTGCCAGCAGTACGGGGGACACCCGGAAAGCTTTCTTT. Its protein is CASSTGDTRKAFF.

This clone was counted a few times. This CDR3 reads CASSEVWETQYF. The CDR3 bases are TGCGCCAGCAGCGAGGTGTGGGAGACCCAGTACTTC. The J gene is TRBJ2-5, the V gene TRBV5-1, with unresolved D. The V and J ends lost 4 bases and 5 bases respectively, with 9 bases between them. Germline V gene sequence: CDR1 SGHRS, CDR2 YFSETQ. There are 12 residues in the CDR3.

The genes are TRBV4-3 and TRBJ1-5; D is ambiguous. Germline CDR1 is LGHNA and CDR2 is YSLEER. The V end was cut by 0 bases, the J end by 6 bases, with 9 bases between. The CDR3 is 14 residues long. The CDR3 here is CASSQDREGQPQHF. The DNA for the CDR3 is TGCGCCAGCAGCCAAGATCGGGAAGGTCAGCCCCAGCATTTT.

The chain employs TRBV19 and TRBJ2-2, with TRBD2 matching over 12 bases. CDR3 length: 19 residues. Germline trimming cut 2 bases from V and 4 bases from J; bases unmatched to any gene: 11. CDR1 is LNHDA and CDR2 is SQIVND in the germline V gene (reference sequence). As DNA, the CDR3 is TGTGCCAGTAGTATAACCCAAACTGGGACTAGCGGGTTCACCGGGGAGCTGTTTTTT. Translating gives CASSITQTGTSGFTGELFF.

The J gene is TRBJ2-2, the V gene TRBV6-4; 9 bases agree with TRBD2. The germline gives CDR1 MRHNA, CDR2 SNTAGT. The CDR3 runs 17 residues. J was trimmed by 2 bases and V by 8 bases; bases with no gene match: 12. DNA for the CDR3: TGTGCCAGCGCCCGCGGGCTAGCGGGAACAAACACCGGGGAGCTGTTTTTT. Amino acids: CASARGLAGTNTGELFF.

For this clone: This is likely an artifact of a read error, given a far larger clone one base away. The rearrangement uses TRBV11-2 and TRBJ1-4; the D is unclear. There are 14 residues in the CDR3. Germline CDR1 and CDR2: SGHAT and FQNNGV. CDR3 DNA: TGTACCAGCAGCCCCCAACCGGCGGGGGAAAAACTGTTTTTT. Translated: CTSSPQPAGEKLFF.

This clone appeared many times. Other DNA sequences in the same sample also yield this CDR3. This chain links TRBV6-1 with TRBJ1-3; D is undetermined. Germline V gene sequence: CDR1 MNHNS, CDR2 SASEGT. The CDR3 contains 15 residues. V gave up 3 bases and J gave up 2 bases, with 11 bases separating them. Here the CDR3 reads CASSDPRGAGNTIYF. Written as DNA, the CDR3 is TGTGCCAGCAGTGACCCGCGGGGAGCTGGAAACACCATATATTTT.

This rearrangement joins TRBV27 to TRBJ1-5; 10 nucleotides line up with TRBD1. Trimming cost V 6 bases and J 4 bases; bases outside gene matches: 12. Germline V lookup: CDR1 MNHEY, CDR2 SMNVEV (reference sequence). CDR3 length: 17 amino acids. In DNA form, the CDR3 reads TGTGCCAGCAGCACCTACGGGACAGGGGCGTTGAATCAGCCCCAGCATTTT. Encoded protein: CASSTYGTGALNQPQHF.

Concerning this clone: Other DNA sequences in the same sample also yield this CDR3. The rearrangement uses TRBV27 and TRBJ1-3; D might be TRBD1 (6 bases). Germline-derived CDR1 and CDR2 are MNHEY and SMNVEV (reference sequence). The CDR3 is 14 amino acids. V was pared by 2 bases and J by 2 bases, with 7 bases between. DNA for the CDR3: TGTGCCAGCAGTTTAGGGGGCGCTGGAAACACCATATATTTT. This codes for CASSLGGAGNTIYF.

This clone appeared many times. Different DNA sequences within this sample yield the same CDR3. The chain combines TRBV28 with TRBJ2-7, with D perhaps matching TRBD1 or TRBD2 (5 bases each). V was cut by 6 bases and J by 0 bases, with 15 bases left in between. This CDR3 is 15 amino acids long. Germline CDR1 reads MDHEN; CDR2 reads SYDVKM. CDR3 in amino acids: CASSGRDGSSYEQYF. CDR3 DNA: TGTGCCAGCAGCGGACGGGACGGAAGCTCCTACGAGCAGTACTTC.

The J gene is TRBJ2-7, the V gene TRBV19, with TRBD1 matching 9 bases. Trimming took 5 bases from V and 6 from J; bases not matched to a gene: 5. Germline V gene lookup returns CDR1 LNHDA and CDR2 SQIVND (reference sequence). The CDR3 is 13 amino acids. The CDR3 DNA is TGTGCCAGTAGTGAGACACAGGGGGCCGAGCAGTACTTC. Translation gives CASSETQGAEQYF.

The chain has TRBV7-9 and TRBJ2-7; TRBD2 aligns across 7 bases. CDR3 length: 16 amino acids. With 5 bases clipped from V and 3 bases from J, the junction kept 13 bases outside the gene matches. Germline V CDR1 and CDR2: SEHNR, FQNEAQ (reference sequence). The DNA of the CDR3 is TGTGCCAGCAGCCAAACCGGGGCGGGACTAAACTACGAGCAGTACTTC. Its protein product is CASSQTGAGLNYEQYF.